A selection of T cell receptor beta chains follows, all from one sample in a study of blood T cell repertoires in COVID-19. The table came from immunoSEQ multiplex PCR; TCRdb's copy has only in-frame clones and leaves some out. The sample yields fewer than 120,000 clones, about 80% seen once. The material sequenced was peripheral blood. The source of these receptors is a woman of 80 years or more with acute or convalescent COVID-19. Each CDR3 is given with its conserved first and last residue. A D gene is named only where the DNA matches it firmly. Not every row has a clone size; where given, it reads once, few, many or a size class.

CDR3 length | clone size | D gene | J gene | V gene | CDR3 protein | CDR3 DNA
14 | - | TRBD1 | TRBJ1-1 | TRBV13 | CASSSTGVRTEAFF | TGTGCCAGCAGCTCCACAGGGGTTCGGACTGAAGCTTTCTTT
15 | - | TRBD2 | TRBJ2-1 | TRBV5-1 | CASSLGTSGNNEQFF | TGCGCCAGCAGCTTAGGGACTAGCGGTAACAATGAGCAGTTCTTC
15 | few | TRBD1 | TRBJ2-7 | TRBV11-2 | CASSIQGVLSYEQYF | TGTGCCAGCAGCATACAGGGGGTGCTCTCCTACGAGCAGTACTTC
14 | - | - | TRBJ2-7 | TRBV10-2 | CASSETEVNYEQYF | TGCGCCAGCAGTGAAACCGAGGTGAACTACGAGCAGTACTTC
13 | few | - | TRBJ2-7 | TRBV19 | CASSIGAAGEQYF | TGTGCCAGTAGTATCGGGGCTGCGGGGGAGCAGTACTTC
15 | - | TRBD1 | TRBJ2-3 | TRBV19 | CASRTTGGRSDTQYF | TGTGCCAGTAGGACCACAGGGGGCAGGTCAGATACGCAGTATTTT
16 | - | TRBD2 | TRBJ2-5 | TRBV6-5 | CASSYGSSGSRETQYF | TGTGCCAGCAGTTACGGATCTAGCGGGAGCCGGGAGACCCAGTACTTC
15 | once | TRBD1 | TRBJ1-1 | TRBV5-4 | CASSLEGGPNTEAFF | TGTGCCAGCAGCTTGGAAGGGGGCCCGAACACTGAAGCTTTCTTT
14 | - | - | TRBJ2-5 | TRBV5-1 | CASSLEQAGETQYF | TGCGCCAGCAGCTTGGAACAGGCTGGAGAGACCCAGTACTTC
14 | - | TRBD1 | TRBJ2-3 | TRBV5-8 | CASSWGQGTDTQYF | TGTGCCAGCAGCTGGGGACAGGGGACAGATACGCAGTATTTT